A single sample is the source of the 11 T cell receptor beta chains below, sequenced in a study of shared clonotypes between healthy human individuals. Data came from immunoSEQ multiplex PCR; TCRdb stores just in-frame clones and leaves some out. Of about 2 million clones listed, roughly 94% are singletons. Sample: naive CD4+ T cells sorted from blood. The subset denotes: CD45RA+ positively selected. Receptor source: a man between 18 and 29 years old in good health.

This chain uses TRBV30 with TRBJ2-1; D is unclear. Trimming took 3 bases from V and 3 from J, leaving 15 bases between them. Germline CDR1 is GTSNPN and CDR2 is SVGIG (reference sequence). The CDR3 is made up of 15 amino acids. DNA of the CDR3: TGTGCCTGGAGCGGCTGGTTTCCCGGCTACAATGAGCAGTTCTTC. Amino acids: CAWSGWFPGYNEQFF.

The chain is built from TRBV5-1 and TRBJ2-7; 15 bases agree with TRBD2. Germline V lookup: CDR1 SGHRS, CDR2 YFSETQ. The V and J ends lost 4 bases and 0 bases, in that order; junction bases with no gene match: 5. CDR3 length equals 17 residues. CDR3 nucleotide sequence: TGCGCCAGCAGCCCGGGACTAGCGGGAGGACTCTCCTACGAGCAGTACTTC. It translates to CASSPGLAGGLSYEQYF.

This clone showed up just once. The chain combines TRBV10-3 with TRBJ1-6, with D possibly matching TRBD1 (6 bases). Germline lookup yields CDR1 ENHRY and CDR2 SYGVKD. This CDR3 has 15 residues. V was clipped by 0 bases and J by 6 bases, with 9 bases between them. CDR3 amino acids: CAISESRTVNSPLHF. CDR3 sequence (DNA): TGTGCCATCAGTGAGTCCAGGACAGTTAATTCACCCCTCCACTTT.

Note on this clone: Distinct nucleotide sequences in the sample also encode this CDR3. This chain joins TRBV4-3 and TRBJ2-1; D unresolved. V was shortened by 0 bases and J by 5 bases, with 8 bases between the two germline ends. The germline CDR1 and CDR2 sequences are LGHNA and YSLEER. The CDR3 runs to 14 residues. DNA of the CDR3: TGCGCCAGCAGCCAAGATAGGGCGAACAATGAGCAGTTCTTC. The encoded protein is CASSQDRANNEQFF.

This chain joins TRBV5-1 and TRBJ1-4; no clear D. V was clipped by 1 base and J by 5 bases, with 12 bases between them. CDR1 SGHRS and CDR2 YFSETQ come from the germline V gene. CDR3 length: 15 residues. The CDR3 here is CASSLNGLENEKLFF. The DNA of the CDR3 is TGCGCCAGCAGCTTGAATGGCCTTGAGAATGAAAAACTGTTTTTT.

The chain uses TRBV7-8 and TRBJ1-5; TRBD1 might be the D (5 bases). The CDR3 loop spans 13 amino acids. V lost 2 bases and J lost 6, with 8 bases in between. Germline V gene lookup returns CDR1 SGHVS and CDR2 FQNEAQ. This CDR3 is CASSLPGIQPQHF. As DNA, the CDR3 is TGTGCCAGCAGCTTACCAGGGATTCAGCCCCAGCATTTT.

This clone was counted once. The chain carries TRBV10-3 and TRBJ1-1, with D hard to call. The CDR3 is 13 amino acids. V lost 7 bases and J lost 6, with 15 bases in between. Germline CDR1 reads ENHRY; CDR2 reads SYGVKD. In DNA form, the CDR3 reads TGTGCCATCATGGCGCACAGCGAGGCTGAAGCTTTCTTT. Its translation: CAIMAHSEAEAFF.

This clone was counted once. The chain recombines TRBV30 with TRBJ1-4, with a possible D match to TRBD1 (5 bases). The germline V and J ends were trimmed by 7 bases and 5 bases, with 14 bases remaining between them. Germline loops: CDR1 GTSNPN, CDR2 SVGIG (reference sequence). The CDR3 is 13 residues long. The CDR3 loop reads CASAAGGNEKLFF. CDR3 DNA sequence: TGTGCCTCCGCCGCGGGGGGAAATGAAAAACTGTTTTTT. Full variable domain (outside the CDR3, taken from reference TRBV30 and TRBJ1-4): SQTIHQWPATLVQPVGSPLSLECTVEGTSNPNLYWYRQAAGRGLQLLFYSVGIGQISSEVPQNLSASRPQDRQFILSSKKLLLSDSGFYLCASAAGGNEKLFFGSGTQLSVL.

The rearrangement joins TRBV7-2 to TRBJ2-3; no definite D call. Germline CDR1 SGHTA, CDR2 FQGNSA. Trimming removed 2 bases at V and 0 bases at J, with 9 bases between. CDR3 length: 15 residues. CDR3 residues: CASSLSQTSTDTQYF. CDR3 DNA: TGTGCCAGCAGCTTAAGCCAAACTAGCACAGATACGCAGTATTTT.

The CDR3 DNA is TGTGCCAGCAGTGGACAGGGGATAGGCACTGAAGCTTTCTTT. Amino acids: CASSGQGIGTEAFF. The chain is built from TRBV6-1 and TRBJ1-1, with 8 bases fitting TRBD1. The germline V gene encodes CDR1 MNHNS and CDR2 SASEGT. CDR3 length: 14 amino acids. Losses at the gene ends were 4 bases for V and 4 bases for J; bases not matched to a gene: 5.

The J gene is TRBJ2-3, the V gene TRBV6-4, with D hard to call. Germline CDR1 and CDR2: MRHNA and SNTAGT. This CDR3 is 12 amino acids long. The V end was cut by 2 bases, the J end by 4 bases, with 4 bases between. CDR3 sequence: CASSDAADTQYF. The CDR3 DNA reads TGTGCCAGCAGTGACGCAGCAGATACGCAGTATTTT.